The entry below gives a single TCR beta chain sequence along with its context. The data originate from a study of cytomegalovirus exposure and HLA in healthy donors. Germline V gives CDR1 MNHEY, CDR2 SMNVEV (reference sequence). V gave up 6 bases and J gave up 1 base; unmatched junction bases: 11. The CDR3 covers 17 residues. Assay: immunoSEQ multiplex PCR; the TCRdb copy retains only in-frame clones and omits some. The table includes 150,000 to 160,000 clones, roughly 84% detected once. Sequencing was performed on PBMCs. The source of this sequence is a human donor in good health. V and J are TRBV27 and TRBJ1-1; 10 nucleotides align to TRBD1. In DNA form, the CDR3 reads TGTGCCAGCAGGAGGGGGGACAGGGGATTGAGGAACACTGAAGCTTTCTTT. As protein: CASRRGDRGLRNTEAFF.